Sequencing of this T cell receptor beta chain was carried out in a study of Graves' ophthalmopathy and Graves' hyperthyroidism (dated by TCRdb to about 2018). Study-wide context: Peripheral blood was collected before any treatment was given, at the time of initial diagnosis. The study used signatures of the TCR beta repertoire to tell Graves' ophthalmopathy apart from Graves' hyperthyroidism and to predict which patients would progress to ophthalmopathy. In total, 135 blood samples were TCR-sequenced: approximately 42 ophthalmopathy, approximately 75 hyperthyroidism and approximately 17 hyperthyroidism-to-ophthalmopathy patients. A discovery set of about 99 patients (roughly 41 ophthalmopathy, about 58 stable hyperthyroidism) was enrolled to explore V-J signatures distinguishing ophthalmopathy from hyperthyroidism. The independent validation cohort included some 19 hyperthyroidism patients plus 17 patients who later progressed from hyperthyroidism to ophthalmopathy. In more than five hyperthyroidism patients, the T-cell repertoires found in thyroid tissue were compared with those found in blood. Following sampling, methimazole starting at 30 mg daily was administered to hyperthyroidism patients, and high-dose intravenous methylprednisolone was administered to ophthalmopathy patients.

General findings and caveats noted by the study authors: The 13-signature model separated ophthalmopathy from stable hyperthyroidism with approximately 90% sensitivity and approximately 83% specificity in cross-validation, and 80%/75% in the test set. Sample size was not statistically predetermined, and group allocation was not concealed from the investigators. In validation, the model predicted ophthalmopathy progression with 55% to 71% sensitivity and roughly 72% specificity; some 13 predicted patients were CT-confirmed with GO in a median of around 6 months. Most of the expanded thyroid clonotypes with a frequency above 0.001 were also detected in blood, and it was suggested that the thyroid immune response may be reflected by blood repertoires.

This clonotype has only one observation. Its antigen is unknown. The junction shows a germline mismatch at one end, possibly a read error. The germline V gene yields ENHRY for CDR1 and SYGVKD for CDR2. Including the terminal cysteine and phenylalanine, the CDR3 comprises 16 residues. Only CDR3 DNA is held: 48 bases, read in frame from base 1. Ophthalmopathy patients had moderately to severely active disease, Clinical Activity Score of at least 3, NOSPECS grade of at least 4, and disease duration under 3 months. Patients were excluded if they had other autoimmune diseases, uncontrolled infections, pregnancy or lactation. Clinical symptoms, serum thyroxine, TRAb, thyroid ultrasound and orbital computed tomography were used for diagnosis. PBMCs were isolated from more than 8 ml of fresh peripheral blood by Ficoll-Paque density gradient centrifugation. Total RNA was extracted with Trizol reagent and quality-checked on an Agilent 2100 Bioanalyzer.

TCR beta CDR3 regions were amplified from RNA transcripts for repertoire sequencing. HTBI primers and the Qiagen OneStep RT-PCR kit were used in a first-round RT-PCR, which was followed by a second-round multiplex PCR, size selection and purification. Libraries were sequenced on an Illumina HiSeq2000 using paired-end 100 bp reads. Concerning the study's data processing: Reads were processed with SOAPnuke, discarding reads with adapters, uncalled bases, mean Phred below 15, or no exact constant-primer or identifier match. High-quality paired reads were merged with COPE v1.2.5. Unique nucleotide sequences were defined as clonotypes and aligned to IMGT TRB V, D and J references using MiTCR v1.1. Only V-J combinations with frequency above 0.0001 were analysed, covering approximately 99% of repertoires. A TCR clonal expansion and chaos score per V-J combination was defined as the ratio of F50 clonal expansion to chaos observed in the TCRdist matrix. Welch's t-statistics and random forest were used to reduce features to 13 V-J combinations, which were fed into a naive Bayes classifier. Thyroid-blood repertoire similarity was quantified with the Morisita-Horn index. The public reads were reanalyzed by TCRdb: fastp trimming at Q25, MiXCR alignment, in-frame beta chains only. A single entry per CDR3 protein holds the most common genes and DNA from its merged rows. The V and J calls were not made by the authors but by TCRdb's processing. The sample includes hundreds of thousands of distinct CDR3 sequences, with just over 40% observed a single time. The biggest ten clones account for 3.3% of the sample.

The TCR originated in an adult man with Graves' ophthalmopathy. The V gene is TRBV10-3 and the J gene is TRBJ2-5, with 12 bases matching TRBD1. Source material: peripheral blood. The DNA reads as follows: TGTGCCAGCAGTGGGGGACAGGGGGCCAGGAGGGAGACCCAGTACTTC. Its product reads: CASSGGQGARRETQYF.